These T cell receptor beta chains were read from a single sample in a study of blood T cell repertoires in COVID-19. This table comes from immunoSEQ multiplex PCR, and its TCRdb copy is limited to in-frame clones, with some not included. The sample contains 310,000 or so clones, approximately 84% of which appear only once. The specimen was peripheral blood. These receptors were collected from a woman aged 25 to 39 who had recovered from COVID-19. CDR3s include the opening cysteine and the closing phenylalanine or tryptophan. The D gene is left open where the match is weak. Clone size, where shown, is once, few, many, or a class for clones that have expanded.

J,size,V,D,DNA,CDR3
TRBJ1-1,NA,TRBV4-1,NA,TGCGCCAGCAGCCGGGAGGACACGGCCGCTTTCTTT,CASSREDTAAFF
TRBJ2-3,NA,TRBV24-1,TRBD1,TGTGCCACTTCTGCAGTGACAGGGGGCACAGATACGCAGTATTTT,CATSAVTGGTDTQYF
TRBJ2-7,NA,TRBV5-1,TRBD1,TGCGCCAGCAGCTTGGGTACAGGGGGCCTGGACGAGCAGTACTTC,CASSLGTGGLDEQYF
TRBJ2-7,NA,TRBV11-1,TRBD2,TGTGCCAGCAGCCCAGGACTAGCGGGTCCCTACGAGCAGTACTTC,CASSPGLAGPYEQYF
TRBJ2-3,NA,TRBV24-1,TRBD1,TGTGCCACCAGTGATTTGACAGGGGGAACAGATACGCAGTATTTT,CATSDLTGGTDTQYF
TRBJ2-3,NA,TRBV5-1,NA,TGCGCCAGCAGCTTTGACACAGGGTCAGATACGCAGTATTTT,CASSFDTGSDTQYF
TRBJ2-5,NA,TRBV7-2,NA,TGTGCCAGCAGCTTCGATCTCCCCCAGGGTGATCAAGAGACCCAGTACTTC,CASSFDLPQGDQETQYF
TRBJ1-2,once,TRBV5-6,NA,TGTGCCAGCAGCTTGTGGGGAGGCTATGGCTACACCTTC,CASSLWGGYGYTF
TRBJ1-2,NA,TRBV27,NA,TGTGCCAGCAGTTTAATAGGGGGTGATGGCTACACCTTC,CASSLIGGDGYTF
TRBJ2-1,NA,TRBV2,TRBD1,TGTGCCAGCAGTTACCGACAGGGAAGCTCCTACAATGAGCAGTTCTTC,CASSYRQGSSYNEQFF
TRBJ2-7,NA,TRBV6-2/TRBV6-3,TRBD2,TGTGCCAGCAACCCGGGAGGGAACTACGAGCAGTACTTC,CASNPGGNYEQYF
TRBJ1-6,once,TRBV10-3,NA,TGTGCCATCAGGACGGCGGATAATTCACCCCTCCACTTT,CAIRTADNSPLHF
TRBJ2-7,once,TRBV7-3,TRBD1,TGTGCCAGCAGCTCTACAGGGGAAGGTATCGGCGAGCAGTACTTC,CASSSTGEGIGEQYF
TRBJ1-5,NA,TRBV7-2,NA,TGTGCCAGCAGCTTAGTCCAGGGCAATCAGCCCCAGCATTTT,CASSLVQGNQPQHF
TRBJ2-7,NA,TRBV15,TRBD1,TGTGCCACCAGCGTAACAGGGGAGAGGGGGTACGAGCAGTACTTC,CATSVTGERGYEQYF
TRBJ1-6,NA,TRBV5-6,NA,TGTGCCAGCAGCTTGGAGCCAGGGAATTCACCCCTCCACTTT,CASSLEPGNSPLHF
TRBJ1-1,NA,TRBV5-1,TRBD1,TGCGCCAGCAGCTCGGGACAGAGTAACACTGAAGCTTTCTTT,CASSSGQSNTEAFF
TRBJ2-7,NA,TRBV3-1/TRBV3-2,TRBD2,TGTGCCAGCAGCCAAGAGGGAACGGGGTCGGGGGGGCTATACGAGCAGTACTTC,CASSQEGTGSGGLYEQYF
TRBJ2-5,NA,TRBV5-5,NA,TGTGCCAGCAGCTTGGAATCGGGGAAGACCCAGTACTTC,CASSLESGKTQYF
TRBJ2-7,NA,TRBV28,NA,TGTGCCAGCAGCCTGGGCAGCTCCTACGAGCAGTACTTC,CASSLGSSYEQYF
TRBJ1-3,NA,TRBV6-5,NA,TGTGCCAGCAGTTACTCGAGGCAGGGTTTTGGAAACACCATATATTTT,CASSYSRQGFGNTIYF
TRBJ2-7,NA,TRBV7-9,TRBD2,TGTGCCAGCAGCACCGGGACTAGCGGGGAACTCTACGAGCAGTACTTC,CASSTGTSGELYEQYF
TRBJ1-4,NA,TRBV11-2,NA,TGTGCCAGCAGCTTAGATGGGGGGGGCCGCGAAAAACTGTTTTTT,CASSLDGGGREKLFF